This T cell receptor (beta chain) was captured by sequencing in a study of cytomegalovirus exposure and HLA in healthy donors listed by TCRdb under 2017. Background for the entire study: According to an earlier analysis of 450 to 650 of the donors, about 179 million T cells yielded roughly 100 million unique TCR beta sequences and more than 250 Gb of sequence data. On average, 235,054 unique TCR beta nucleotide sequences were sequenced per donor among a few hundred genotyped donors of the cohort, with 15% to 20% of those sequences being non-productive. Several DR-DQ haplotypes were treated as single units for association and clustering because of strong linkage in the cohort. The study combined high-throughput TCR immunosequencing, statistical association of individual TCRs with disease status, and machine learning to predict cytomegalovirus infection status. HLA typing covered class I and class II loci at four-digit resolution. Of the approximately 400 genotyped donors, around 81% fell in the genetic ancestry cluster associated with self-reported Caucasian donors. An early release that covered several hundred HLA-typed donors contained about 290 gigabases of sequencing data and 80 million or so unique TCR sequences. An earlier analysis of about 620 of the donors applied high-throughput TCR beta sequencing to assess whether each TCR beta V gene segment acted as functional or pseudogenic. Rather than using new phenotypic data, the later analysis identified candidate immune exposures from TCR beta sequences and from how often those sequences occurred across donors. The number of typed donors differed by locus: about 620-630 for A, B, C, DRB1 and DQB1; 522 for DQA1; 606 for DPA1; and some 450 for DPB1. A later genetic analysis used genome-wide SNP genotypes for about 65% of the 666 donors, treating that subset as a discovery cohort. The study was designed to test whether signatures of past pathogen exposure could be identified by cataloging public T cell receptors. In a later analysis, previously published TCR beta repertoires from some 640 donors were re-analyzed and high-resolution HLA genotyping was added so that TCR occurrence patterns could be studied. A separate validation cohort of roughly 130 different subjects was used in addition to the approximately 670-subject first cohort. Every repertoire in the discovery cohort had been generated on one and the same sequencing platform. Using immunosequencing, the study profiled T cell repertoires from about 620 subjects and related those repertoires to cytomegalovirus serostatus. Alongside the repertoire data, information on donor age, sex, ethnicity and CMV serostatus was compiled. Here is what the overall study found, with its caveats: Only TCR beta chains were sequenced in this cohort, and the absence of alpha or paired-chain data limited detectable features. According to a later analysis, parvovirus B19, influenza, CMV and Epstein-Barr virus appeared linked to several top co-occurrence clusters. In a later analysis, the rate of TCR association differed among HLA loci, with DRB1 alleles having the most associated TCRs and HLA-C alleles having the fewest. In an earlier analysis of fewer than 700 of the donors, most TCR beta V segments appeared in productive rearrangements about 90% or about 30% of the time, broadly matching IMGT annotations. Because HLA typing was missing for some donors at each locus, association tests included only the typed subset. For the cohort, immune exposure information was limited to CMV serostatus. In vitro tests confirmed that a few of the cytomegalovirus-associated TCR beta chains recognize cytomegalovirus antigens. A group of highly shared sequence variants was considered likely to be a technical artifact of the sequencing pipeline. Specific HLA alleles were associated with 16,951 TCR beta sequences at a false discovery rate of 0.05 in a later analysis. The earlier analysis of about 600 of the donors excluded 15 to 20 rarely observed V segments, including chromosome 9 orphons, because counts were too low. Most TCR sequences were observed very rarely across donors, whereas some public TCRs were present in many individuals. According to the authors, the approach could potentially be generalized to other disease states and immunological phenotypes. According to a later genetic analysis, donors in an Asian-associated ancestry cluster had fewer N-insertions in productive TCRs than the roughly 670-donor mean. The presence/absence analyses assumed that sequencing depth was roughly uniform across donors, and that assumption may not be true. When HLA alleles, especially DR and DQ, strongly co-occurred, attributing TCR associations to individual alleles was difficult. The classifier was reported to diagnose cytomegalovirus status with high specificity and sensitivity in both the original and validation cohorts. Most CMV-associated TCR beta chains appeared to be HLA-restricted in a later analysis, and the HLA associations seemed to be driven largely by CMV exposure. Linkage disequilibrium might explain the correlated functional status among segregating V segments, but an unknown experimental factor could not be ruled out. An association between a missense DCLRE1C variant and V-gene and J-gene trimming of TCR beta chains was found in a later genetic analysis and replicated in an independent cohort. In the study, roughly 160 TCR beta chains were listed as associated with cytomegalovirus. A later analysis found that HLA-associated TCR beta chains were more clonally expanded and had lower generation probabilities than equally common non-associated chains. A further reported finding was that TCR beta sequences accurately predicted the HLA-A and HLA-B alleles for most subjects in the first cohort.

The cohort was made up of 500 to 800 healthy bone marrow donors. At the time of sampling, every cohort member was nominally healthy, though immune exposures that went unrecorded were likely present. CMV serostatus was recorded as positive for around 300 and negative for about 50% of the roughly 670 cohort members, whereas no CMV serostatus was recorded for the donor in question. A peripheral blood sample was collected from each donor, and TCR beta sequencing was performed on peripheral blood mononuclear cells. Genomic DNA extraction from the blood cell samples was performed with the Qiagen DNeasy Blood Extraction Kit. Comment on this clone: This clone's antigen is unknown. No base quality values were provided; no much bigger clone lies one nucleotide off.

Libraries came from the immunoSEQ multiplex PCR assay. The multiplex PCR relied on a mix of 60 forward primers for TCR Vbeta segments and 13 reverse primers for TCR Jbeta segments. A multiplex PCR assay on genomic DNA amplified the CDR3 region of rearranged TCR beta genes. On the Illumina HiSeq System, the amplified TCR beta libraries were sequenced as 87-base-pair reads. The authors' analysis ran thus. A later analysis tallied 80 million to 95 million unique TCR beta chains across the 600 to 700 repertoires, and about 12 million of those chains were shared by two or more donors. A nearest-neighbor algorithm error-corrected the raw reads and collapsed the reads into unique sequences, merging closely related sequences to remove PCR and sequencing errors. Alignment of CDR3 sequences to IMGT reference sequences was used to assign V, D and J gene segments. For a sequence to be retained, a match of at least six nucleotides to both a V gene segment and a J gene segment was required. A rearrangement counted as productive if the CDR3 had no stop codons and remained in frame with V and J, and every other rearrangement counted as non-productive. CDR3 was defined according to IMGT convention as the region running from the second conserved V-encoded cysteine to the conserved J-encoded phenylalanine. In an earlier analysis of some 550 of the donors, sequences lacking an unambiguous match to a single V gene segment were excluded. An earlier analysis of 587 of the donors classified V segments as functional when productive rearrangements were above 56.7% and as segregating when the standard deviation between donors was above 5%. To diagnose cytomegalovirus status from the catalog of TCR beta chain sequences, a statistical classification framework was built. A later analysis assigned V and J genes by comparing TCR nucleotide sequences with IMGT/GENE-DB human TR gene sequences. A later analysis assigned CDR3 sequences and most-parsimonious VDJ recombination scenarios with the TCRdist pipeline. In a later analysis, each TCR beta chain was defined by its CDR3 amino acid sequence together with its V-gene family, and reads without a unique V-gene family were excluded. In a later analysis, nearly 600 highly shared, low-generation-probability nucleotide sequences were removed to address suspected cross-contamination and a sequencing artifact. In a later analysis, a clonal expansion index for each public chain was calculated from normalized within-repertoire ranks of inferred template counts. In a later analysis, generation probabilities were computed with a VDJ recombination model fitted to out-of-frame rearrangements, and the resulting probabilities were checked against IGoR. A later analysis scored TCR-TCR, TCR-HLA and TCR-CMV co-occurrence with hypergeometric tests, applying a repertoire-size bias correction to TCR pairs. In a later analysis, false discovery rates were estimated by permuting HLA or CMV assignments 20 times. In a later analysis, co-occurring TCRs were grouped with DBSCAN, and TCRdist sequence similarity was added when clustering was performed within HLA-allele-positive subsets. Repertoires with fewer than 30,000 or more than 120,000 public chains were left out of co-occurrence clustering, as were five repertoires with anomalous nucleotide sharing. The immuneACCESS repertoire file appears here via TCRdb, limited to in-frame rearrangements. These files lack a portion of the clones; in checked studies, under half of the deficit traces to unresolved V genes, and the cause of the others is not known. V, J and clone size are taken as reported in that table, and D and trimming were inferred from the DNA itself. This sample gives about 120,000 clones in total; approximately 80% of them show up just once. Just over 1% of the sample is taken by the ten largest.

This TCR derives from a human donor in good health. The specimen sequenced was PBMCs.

The CDR3 here reads CASSSTPWTVPNYGYTF. The sequenced DNA is TGTGCCAGCAGCTCAACACCATGGACAGTACCTAACTATGGCTACACCTTC. Recombination joined TRBV7-2 with TRBJ1-2; the best D guess is TRBD1, with 6 bases matching. Looking up the germline V gene yields CDR1 SGHTA and CDR2 FQGNSA. Between the V and J ends, shortened by 4 bases and 0 bases respectively, the junction contains 18 bases. Including the terminal cysteine and phenylalanine, the CDR3 comprises 17 residues. Only CDR3 DNA remains: 51 bases, in frame from the first base.